Presented here are 16 T cell receptor beta chains from one specimen sequenced in a study of cytomegalovirus exposure and HLA in healthy donors. PCR amplification relied on 60 Vbeta primers (plus 13 Jbeta primers). The table came from immunoSEQ multiplex PCR; TCRdb's copy has only in-frame clones and leaves some out. In the table there are about 180,000 clones, approximately 80% of which are singletons. Material: PBMCs. Receptor source: a young woman in good health and CMV-seropositive.

This chain uses TRBV15 with TRBJ2-5; D is possibly TRBD2 (5 bases). The J call may be wrong; the DNA end is better matched by TRBJ2-7. The CDR3 covers 15 residues. Germline assignment: CDR1 LNHNV and CDR2 YYDKDF (reference sequence). This CDR3 is CATSRTDGIVYEQYF. CDR3 coding DNA: TGTGCCACCAGCCGAACCGACGGGATAGTATACGAGCAGTACTTC.

This chain links TRBV19 with TRBJ2-7; perhaps TRBD1 as D (6 bases). The CDR3 is 13 residues long. The ends were cut back, 5 bases at V and 4 bases at J, with 12 bases in the middle. Germline CDR1 reads LNHDA; CDR2 reads SQIVND (reference sequence). Here the CDR3 reads CASSPRTVYEQYF. CDR3 nucleotide sequence: TGTGCCAGTAGTCCCAGGACAGTGTACGAGCAGTACTTC.

The chain combines TRBV4-2 with TRBJ2-1, with TRBD2 identical over 12 bases. CDR3 length: 15 amino acids. Germline trimming cut 0 bases from V and 15 bases from J; bases unmatched to any gene: 9. Germline CDR1 reads LGHNA; CDR2 reads YNFKEQ. CDR3 region: CASSQDPQTSGGWFF. The CDR3 DNA reads as TGTGCCAGCAGCCAAGATCCCCAGACTAGCGGGGGATGGTTCTTC.

The chain joins TRBV30 to TRBJ2-7; no firm D call. Germline assignment: CDR1 GTSNPN and CDR2 SVGIG (reference sequence). CDR3 length: 13 residues. With 1 base removed from V and 0 bases from J, the gap between germline ends came to 7 bases. The CDR3 spells CAWSDQVSYEQYF. CDR3 sequence (DNA): TGTGCCTGGAGTGATCAGGTCTCCTACGAGCAGTACTTC.

There are a few counts of this clone. The gene calls are TRBV29-1 and TRBJ2-7; 10 bases are a match to TRBD1. V trimming: 3 bases; J trimming: 5 bases; junction bases outside the gene matches: 7. CDR1 and CDR2 (germline): SQVTM, ANQGSEA. This CDR3 has 14 residues. The CDR3 nucleotides are TGCAGCGTTGAGGGGACAGGGGTTATCAACGAGCAGTACTTC. Encoded protein: CSVEGTGVINEQYF.

The chain joins TRBV5-6 to TRBJ1-2; D not certain. V dropped 4 bases and J dropped 13 bases, with 17 bases sitting between them. There are 12 residues in the CDR3. Germline V CDR1 and CDR2: SGHDT, YYEEEE. The CDR3 here is CASSLPTRGFTF. CDR3 in DNA: TGTGCCAGCAGCCTACCGACGCGGGGTTTCACCTTC.

V is TRBV6-6 and J is TRBJ1-2, with D unresolved. Germline V CDR1 and CDR2: MNHNY, SVGAGI (reference sequence). This CDR3 contains 13 residues. V gave up 1 base and J gave up 7 bases, with 10 bases separating them. This CDR3 is CASSYYLAGGYTF. The CDR3 DNA reads TGTGCCAGCAGTTACTATCTTGCCGGTGGCTACACCTTC.

The chain combines TRBV19 with TRBJ1-5; 7 bases map to TRBD1. The CDR3 is 14 amino acids. V was pared by 4 bases and J by 6 bases, with 6 bases of the junction left unmatched. Germline V lookup: CDR1 LNHDA, CDR2 SQIVND (reference sequence). The CDR3: CASSKRQGGQPQHF. As DNA, the CDR3 is TGTGCCAGTAGTAAGCGACAGGGAGGTCAGCCCCAGCATTTT.

The gene calls are TRBV7-9 and TRBJ1-2; 7 bases are a match to TRBD1. With 5 bases clipped from V and 6 bases from J, the junction kept 9 bases outside the gene matches. From germline, CDR1 is SEHNR and CDR2 FQNEAQ (reference sequence). The CDR3 is made up of 14 amino acids. In DNA, the CDR3 is TGTGCCAGCAGCAGGGATCGACAGGGCCATGGCTACACCTTC. Translated, it gives CASSRDRQGHGYTF.

The rearrangement joins TRBV7-6 to TRBJ2-7; TRBD2 matches at 7 bases. The germline gives CDR1 SGHVS, CDR2 FNYEAQ. This CDR3 spans 15 amino acids. The ends lost 1 base at V and 6 bases at J; junction bases unmatched: 9. Here the CDR3 reads CASSLGEGGSGEQYF. CDR3 coding DNA: TGTGCCAGCAGCTTAGGGGAGGGAGGATCAGGCGAGCAGTACTTC.

This sequence joins TRBV11-2 and TRBJ1-2, with TRBD1 as a possible D gene (6 bases). From germline, CDR1 is SGHAT and CDR2 FQNNGV. The CDR3 runs 13 residues. V lost 5 bases to trimming and J lost 2 bases, with 9 bases between them. CDR3 in amino acids: CASSHQGNYGYTF. CDR3 coding DNA: TGTGCCAGCAGCCACCAGGGGAACTATGGCTACACCTTC.

This clone was counted between two and nine times. CDR3 loop: CASSPRPTGDSNQPQHF. Here the CDR3 DNA reads TGTGCCAGCAGCCCCCGCCCAACAGGCGATAGCAATCAGCCCCAGCATTTT. V is TRBV7-2 and J is TRBJ1-5; the D gene is possibly TRBD1 (5 bases). This CDR3 is 17 amino acids long. Trimming removed 5 bases at V and 0 bases at J, with 17 bases between. Germline CDR1 reads SGHTA; CDR2 reads FQGNSA.

The chain carries TRBV28 and TRBJ1-4; a weak D match, TRBD1 (5 bases). In germline, CDR1 is MDHEN, CDR2 SYDVKM. This CDR3 is built from 14 residues. V lost 5 bases and J 6 bases, leaving 13 bases between the germline ends. CDR3 sequence: CASSIGGGDEKLFF. CDR3 coding DNA: TGTGCCAGCAGTATCGGGGGGGGTGATGAAAAACTGTTTTTT.

This chain connects TRBV10-3 to TRBJ2-1; TRBD1 matches 10 bases. This CDR3 has 16 residues. Losses at the gene ends were 2 bases for V and 2 bases for J; bases not matched to a gene: 3. Germline V lookup: CDR1 ENHRY, CDR2 SYGVKD. The CDR3 loop reads CAISEPDRGAYNEQFF. The CDR3 DNA sequence: TGTGCCATCAGTGAGCCGGACAGGGGGGCCTACAATGAGCAGTTCTTC.

The chain carries TRBV9 and TRBJ1-2; D is uncertain. V was clipped by 4 bases and J by 8 bases, with 18 bases between them. This CDR3 spans 14 amino acids. Germline V gene lookup returns CDR1 SGDLS and CDR2 YYNGEE. CDR3 amino acids: CASSPGRPPGGYTF. CDR3 nucleotides: TGTGCCAGCAGCCCCGGACGGCCGCCGGGGGGCTACACCTTC.

This clone appeared a single time. The chain uses TRBV10-3 and TRBJ1-5, with D unresolved. V was shortened by 6 bases and J by 1 base, with 7 bases between the two germline ends. CDR1 ENHRY and CDR2 SYGVKD come from the germline V gene. This CDR3 spans 13 amino acids. In nucleotides, the CDR3 is TGTGCCATCAGGAGTGAGAGCAATCAGCCCCAGCATTTT. Residues: CAIRSESNQPQHF.